This TCR beta chain was retrieved from a study of T cell responses to AZD1222 COVID-19 vaccine. TCRdb keeps only in-frame clones here, not all; method: immunoSEQ multiplex PCR. In the table there are about 100,000 clones, approximately 86% of which are singletons. The germline V gene encodes CDR1 MNHNS and CDR2 SASEGT. This CDR3 has 15 residues. A remark on this clone: Antigen unknown. The germline gene is not matched at one end of the junction; a read error may be the cause.

Study-level findings and limits: Per reports, nearly half of all spike-specific TCRs target regions that are unmutated in variants. Clonal diversity may have been underestimated in mostly white British donors. Two AZD1222 administrations were followed by greater Spike-specific TCR breadth and depth. Seropositive status at baseline applied to only a handful of AZD1222 recipients.

The genes are TRBV6-1 and TRBJ1-3, with TRBD1 as a possible D gene (6 bases). The TCR sequence derives from an adult in good health. Here the sequenced sample was peripheral blood, taken on day 0 of AZD1222 vaccination. The CDR3 loop reads CASREGTLSGNTIYF. The CDR3 coding sequence is TGTGCCAGCAGGGAAGGGACACTCTCTGGAAACACCATATATTTT.